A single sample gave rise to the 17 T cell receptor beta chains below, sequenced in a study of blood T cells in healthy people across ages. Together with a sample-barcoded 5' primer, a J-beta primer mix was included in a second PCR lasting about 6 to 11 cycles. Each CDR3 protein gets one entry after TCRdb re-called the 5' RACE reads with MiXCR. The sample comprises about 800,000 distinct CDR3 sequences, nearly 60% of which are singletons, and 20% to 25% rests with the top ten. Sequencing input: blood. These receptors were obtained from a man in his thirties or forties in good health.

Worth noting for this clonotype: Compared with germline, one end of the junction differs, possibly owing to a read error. The CDR3 nucleotides read TGCGCCAGCGGCCAAGGCAACAGGGAGAGAGAGACCCAGTACTTC. Residues: CASGQGNRERETQYF. The chain combines TRBV4-3 with TRBJ2-5; TRBD1 might be the D (6 bases). Germline V CDR1 and CDR2: LGHNA, YSLEER. CDR3 size: 15 residues.

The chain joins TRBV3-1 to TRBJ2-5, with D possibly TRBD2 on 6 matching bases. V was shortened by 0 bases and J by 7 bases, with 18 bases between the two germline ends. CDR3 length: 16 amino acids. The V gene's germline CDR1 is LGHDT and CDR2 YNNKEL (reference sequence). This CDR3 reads CASSQDISLTAGTQYF. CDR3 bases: TGTGCCAGCAGCCAAGATATTAGCTTAACAGCGGGGACCCAGTACTTC.

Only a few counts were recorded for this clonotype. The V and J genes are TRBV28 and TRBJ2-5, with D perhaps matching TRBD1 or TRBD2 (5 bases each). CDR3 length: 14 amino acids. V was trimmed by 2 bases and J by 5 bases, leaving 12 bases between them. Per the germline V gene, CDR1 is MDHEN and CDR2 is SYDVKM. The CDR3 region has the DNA TGTGCCAGCAGTTTACGGGGCAGGGAGGAGACCCAGTACTTC. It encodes CASSLRGREETQYF.

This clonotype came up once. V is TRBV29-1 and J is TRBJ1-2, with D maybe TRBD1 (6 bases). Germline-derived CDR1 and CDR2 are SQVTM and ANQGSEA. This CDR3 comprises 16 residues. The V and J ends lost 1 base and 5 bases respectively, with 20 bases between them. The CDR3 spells CSVEGAIGQISYGYTF. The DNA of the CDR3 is TGCAGCGTTGAAGGGGCCATCGGACAGATTAGTTATGGCTACACCTTC. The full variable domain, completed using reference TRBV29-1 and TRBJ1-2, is SAVISQKPSRDICQRGTSLTIQCQVDSQVTMMFWYRQQPGQSLTLIATANQGSEATYESGFVIDKFPISRPNLTFSTLTVSNMSPEDSSIYLCSVEGAIGQISYGYTFGSGTRLTVV.

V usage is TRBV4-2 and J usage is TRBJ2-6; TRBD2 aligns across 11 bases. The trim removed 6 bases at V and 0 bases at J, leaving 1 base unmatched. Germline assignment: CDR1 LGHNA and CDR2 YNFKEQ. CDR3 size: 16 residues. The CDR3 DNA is TGTGCCAGCAGTAGCGGGGGGGGCTCTGGGGCCAACGTCCTGACTTTC. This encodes CASSSGGGSGANVLTF.

CDR3 sequence (DNA): TGTGCCAGCAGGCGGGTCAGGGGGGACTCTGGGGCCAACGTCCTGACTTTC. It specifies CASRRVRGDSGANVLTF. The chain is built from TRBV27 and TRBJ2-6, with D perhaps TRBD1 (7 bases). The germline V gene encodes CDR1 MNHEY and CDR2 SMNVEV (reference sequence). CDR3 length equals 17 residues. V lost 6 bases and J 0 bases, leaving 15 bases between the germline ends.

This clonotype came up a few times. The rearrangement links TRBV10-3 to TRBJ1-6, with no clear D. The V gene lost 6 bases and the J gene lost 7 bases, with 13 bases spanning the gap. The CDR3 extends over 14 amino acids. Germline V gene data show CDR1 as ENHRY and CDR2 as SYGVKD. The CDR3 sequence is CAISQAPENSPLHF. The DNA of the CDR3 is TGTGCCATCAGCCAGGCCCCGGAAAATTCACCCCTCCACTTT.

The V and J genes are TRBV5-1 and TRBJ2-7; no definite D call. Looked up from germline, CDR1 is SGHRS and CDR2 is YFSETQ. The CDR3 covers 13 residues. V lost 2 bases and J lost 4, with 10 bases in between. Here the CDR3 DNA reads TGCGCCAGCAGCTTATCAGAGGAGTACGAGCAGTACTTC. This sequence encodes CASSLSEEYEQYF.

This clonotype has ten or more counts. This CDR3 is CSAKRVGSGEQFF. The CDR3, as DNA: TGCAGTGCGAAGAGGGTCGGGTCGGGTGAGCAGTTCTTC. V usage is TRBV20-1 and J usage is TRBJ2-1; a weak D match, TRBD2 (5 bases). The germline V gene has CDR1 DFQATT and CDR2 SNEGSKA (reference sequence). This CDR3 has 13 residues. V lost 6 bases, J lost 9 bases, and 18 bases lay in between.

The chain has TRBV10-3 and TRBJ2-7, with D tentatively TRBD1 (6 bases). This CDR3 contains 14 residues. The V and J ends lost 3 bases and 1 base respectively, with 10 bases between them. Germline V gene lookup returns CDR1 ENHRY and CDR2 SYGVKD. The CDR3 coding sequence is TGTGCCATCAGTGACAGGGGAATTTCCTACGAGCAGTACTTC. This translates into CAISDRGISYEQYF.

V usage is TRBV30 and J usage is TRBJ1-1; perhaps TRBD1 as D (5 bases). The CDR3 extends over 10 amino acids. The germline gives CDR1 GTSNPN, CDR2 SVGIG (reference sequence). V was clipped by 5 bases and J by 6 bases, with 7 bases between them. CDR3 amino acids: CAWGTAEAFF. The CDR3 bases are TGTGCCTGGGGGACTGCTGAAGCTTTCTTT.

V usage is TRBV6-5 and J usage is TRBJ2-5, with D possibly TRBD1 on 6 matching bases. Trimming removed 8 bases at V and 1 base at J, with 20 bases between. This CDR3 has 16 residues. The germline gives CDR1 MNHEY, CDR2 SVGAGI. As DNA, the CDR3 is TGTGCCAGCCGAAAGACTCCAAACAGGGCCCAAGAGACCCAGTACTTC. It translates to CASRKTPNRAQETQYF.

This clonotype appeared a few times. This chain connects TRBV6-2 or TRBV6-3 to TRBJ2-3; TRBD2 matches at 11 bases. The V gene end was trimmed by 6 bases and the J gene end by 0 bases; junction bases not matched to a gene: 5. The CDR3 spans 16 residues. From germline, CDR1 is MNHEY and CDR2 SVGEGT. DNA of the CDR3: TGTGCCAGCAGGCAGGGACTAGCGGCTAGCACAGATACGCAGTATTTT. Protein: CASRQGLAASTDTQYF.

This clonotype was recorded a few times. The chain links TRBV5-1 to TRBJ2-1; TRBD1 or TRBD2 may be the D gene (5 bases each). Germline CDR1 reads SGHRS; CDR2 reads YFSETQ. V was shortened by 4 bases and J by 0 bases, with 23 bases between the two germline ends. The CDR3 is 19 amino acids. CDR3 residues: CASSRIQVGALSSYNEQFF. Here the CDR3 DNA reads TGCGCCAGCAGCCGGATCCAAGTCGGGGCGCTCAGCTCCTACAATGAGCAGTTCTTC.

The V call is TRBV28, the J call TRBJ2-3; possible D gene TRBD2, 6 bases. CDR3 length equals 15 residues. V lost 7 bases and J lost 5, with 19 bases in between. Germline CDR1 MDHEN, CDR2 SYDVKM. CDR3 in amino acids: CASKKLDYSLDTQYF. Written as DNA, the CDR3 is TGTGCCAGCAAGAAATTGGACTACTCCCTAGATACGCAGTATTTT.

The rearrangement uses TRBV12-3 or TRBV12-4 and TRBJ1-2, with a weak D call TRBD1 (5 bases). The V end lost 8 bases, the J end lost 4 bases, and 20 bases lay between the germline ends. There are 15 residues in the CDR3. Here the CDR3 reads CASRLGGGGVYGYTF. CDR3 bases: TGTGCCAGCCGCCTGGGGGGAGGAGGCGTCTATGGCTACACCTTC.

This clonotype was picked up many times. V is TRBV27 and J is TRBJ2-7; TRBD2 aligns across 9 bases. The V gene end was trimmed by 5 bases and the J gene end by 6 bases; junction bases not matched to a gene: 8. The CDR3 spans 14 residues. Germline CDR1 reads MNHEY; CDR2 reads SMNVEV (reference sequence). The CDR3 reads CASSPVAGVGEQYF. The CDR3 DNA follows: TGTGCCAGCAGTCCTGTAGCGGGGGTGGGCGAGCAGTACTTC.